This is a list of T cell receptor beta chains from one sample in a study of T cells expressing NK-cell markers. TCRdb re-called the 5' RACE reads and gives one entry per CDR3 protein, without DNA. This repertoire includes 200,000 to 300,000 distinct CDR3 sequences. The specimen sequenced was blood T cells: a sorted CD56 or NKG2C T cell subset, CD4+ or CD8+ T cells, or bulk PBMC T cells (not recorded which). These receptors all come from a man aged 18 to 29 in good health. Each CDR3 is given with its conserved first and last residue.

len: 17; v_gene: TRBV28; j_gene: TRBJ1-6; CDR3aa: CASSFTQVPRGYSPLHF
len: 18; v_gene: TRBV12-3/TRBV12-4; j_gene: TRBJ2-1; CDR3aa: CASSLESLAGGPYNEQFF
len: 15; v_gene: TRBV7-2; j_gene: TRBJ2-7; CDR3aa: CASSLGPGRNYEQYF
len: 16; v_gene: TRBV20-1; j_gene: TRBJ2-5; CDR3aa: CSAAGWVAGVRETQYF
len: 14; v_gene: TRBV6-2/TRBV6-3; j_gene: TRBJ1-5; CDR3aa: CASSSGTYNQPQHF
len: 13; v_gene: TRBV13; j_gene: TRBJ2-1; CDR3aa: CASSFGTDNEQFF
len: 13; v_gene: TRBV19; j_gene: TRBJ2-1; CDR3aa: CATRLAQYNEQFF
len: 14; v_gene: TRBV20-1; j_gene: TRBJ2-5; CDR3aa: CSAGRPPGEETQYF
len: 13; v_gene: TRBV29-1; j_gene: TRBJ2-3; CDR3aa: CSVDRATTDTQYF
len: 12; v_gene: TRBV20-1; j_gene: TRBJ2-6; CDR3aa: CSAVSGANVLTF
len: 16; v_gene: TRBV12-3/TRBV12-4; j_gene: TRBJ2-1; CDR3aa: CASSLVSGSSYNEQFF
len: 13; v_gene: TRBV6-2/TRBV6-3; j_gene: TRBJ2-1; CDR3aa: CASSYFPGNEQFF
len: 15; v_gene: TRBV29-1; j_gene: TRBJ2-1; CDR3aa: CSVGRVAGGGDEQFF
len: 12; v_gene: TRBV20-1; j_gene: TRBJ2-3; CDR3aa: CSAREGAGVQYF
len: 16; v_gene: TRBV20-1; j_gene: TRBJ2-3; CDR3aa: CSAAPSSGRSSDTQYF
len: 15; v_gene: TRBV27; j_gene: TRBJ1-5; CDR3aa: CASSFLDRVGQPQHF
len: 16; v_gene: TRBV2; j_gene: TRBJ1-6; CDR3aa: CASSRDISSYNSPLHF
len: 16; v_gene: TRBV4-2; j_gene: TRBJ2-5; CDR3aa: CASSQDRGQGQETQYF
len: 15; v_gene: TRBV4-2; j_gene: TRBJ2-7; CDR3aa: CASSQEGQSAYEQYF
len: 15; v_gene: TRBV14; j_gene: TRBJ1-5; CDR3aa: CASSQEGQRNQPQHF
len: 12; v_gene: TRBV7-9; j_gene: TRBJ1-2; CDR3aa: CASSNRDGGYTF
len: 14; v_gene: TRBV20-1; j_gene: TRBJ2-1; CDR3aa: CSASILAGDSEQFF
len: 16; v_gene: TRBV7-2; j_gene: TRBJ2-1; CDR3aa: CASSARLDVRYNEQFF
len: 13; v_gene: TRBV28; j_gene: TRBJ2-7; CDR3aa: CASRTGGSYEQYF
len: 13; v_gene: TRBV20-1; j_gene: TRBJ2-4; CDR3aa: CSANRLAQNIQYF
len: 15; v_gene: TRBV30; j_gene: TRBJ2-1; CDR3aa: CAWSVVSGRGNEQFF
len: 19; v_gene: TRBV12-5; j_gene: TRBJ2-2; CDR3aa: CASGLPASVGTTKGGELFF
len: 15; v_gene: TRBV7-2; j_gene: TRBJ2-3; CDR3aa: CASSLDGAGPDTQYF
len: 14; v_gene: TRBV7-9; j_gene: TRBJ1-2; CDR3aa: CASSLIEGWYGYTF
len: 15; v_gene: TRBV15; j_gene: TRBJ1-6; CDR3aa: CATSRDSGFDSPLHF
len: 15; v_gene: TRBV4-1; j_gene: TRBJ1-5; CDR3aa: CASSHGTGWDQPQHF
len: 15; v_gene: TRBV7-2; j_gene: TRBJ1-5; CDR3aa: CASSSTGVKNQPQHF
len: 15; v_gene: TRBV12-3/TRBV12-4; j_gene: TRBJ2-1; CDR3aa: CASTQTSGSINEQFF
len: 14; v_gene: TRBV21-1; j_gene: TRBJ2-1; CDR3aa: CASNGLAGPNEQFF
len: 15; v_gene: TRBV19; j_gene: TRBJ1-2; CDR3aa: CASFPGGLPNYGYTF
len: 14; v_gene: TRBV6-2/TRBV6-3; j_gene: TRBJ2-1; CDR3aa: CASSYREIGNEQFF
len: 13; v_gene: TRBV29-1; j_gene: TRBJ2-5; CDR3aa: CSVEQASGQTQYF
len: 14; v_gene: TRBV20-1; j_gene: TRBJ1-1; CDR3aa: CSARRGASNTEAFF
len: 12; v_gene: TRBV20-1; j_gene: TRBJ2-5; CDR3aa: CSARLVSETQYF
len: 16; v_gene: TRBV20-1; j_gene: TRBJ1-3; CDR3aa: CSARDPRTFSGNTIYF
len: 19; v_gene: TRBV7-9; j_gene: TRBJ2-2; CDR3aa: CASSLSSSGRPANTGELFF
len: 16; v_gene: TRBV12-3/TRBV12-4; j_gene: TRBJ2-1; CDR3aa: CASSLALAGVNYEQFF
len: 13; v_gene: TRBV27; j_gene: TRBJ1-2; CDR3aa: CASSPRTGHGYTF
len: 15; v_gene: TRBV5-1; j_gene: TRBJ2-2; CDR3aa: CASSPSGEGAGELFF